This T cell receptor beta chain was captured in a study of Graves' ophthalmopathy and Graves' hyperthyroidism. Amplified TCR beta CDR3 regions were obtained using RNA transcripts as template. HTBI-primed RT-PCR formed the first round, and a multiplex PCR formed the second. TCRdb reprocessed the multiplex PCR reads via MiXCR and lists one record per CDR3 protein. The profile shows over 650,000 distinct CDR3 sequences, more than 40% of them singletons. Study observations and caveats: With a specificity of 72.22% and a sensitivity of about 71%, the model predicted ophthalmopathy progression. Using 13 signatures, a model distinguished ophthalmopathy from stable hyperthyroidism, reaching about 85% sensitivity and 81.08% specificity. Most expanded thyroid clonotypes above 0.001 frequency also appeared in blood.

Germline V gene sequence: CDR1 SGHTA, CDR2 FQGTGA. The CDR3 extends over 15 amino acids. Moderate-to-severe activity, with CAS ≥3, NOSPECS ≥4 and duration under 3 months, characterized the donors with ophthalmopathy. Concerning this clonotype: What it binds is not known. An end of the junction differs from the germline gene, which may be a read error.

The sample taken for sequencing was peripheral blood. The chain recombines TRBV7-3 with TRBJ2-2; D gene unclear. The receptor's source is an adult man with Graves' ophthalmopathy. Here the CDR3 reads CASSLSSRNTGELFF. CDR3 sequence (DNA): TGCGCCAGCAGCTTGTCTTCCCGGAACACTGGGGAGCTGTTTTTT.